This T cell receptor beta chain appears in the sequencing data of a study of T cell clonality in common variable immunodeficiency. Heparinized whole blood, 5 to 8 ml, came from each donor. Trimming shortened V by 7 bases and J by 6 bases, and 16 bases separated the two germline ends. This CDR3 comprises 13 residues. CDR1 and CDR2 from the germline V gene are SNHLY and FYNNEI. General study results and limits: CVID subjects showed higher TCRbeta clonality than healthy controls. CVID subjects shared fewer TCRbeta clones than healthy controls did.

Some clones are missing from TCRdb's copy, which holds only in-frame ones; the method was immunoSEQ multiplex PCR. Singletons are absent from the sample, which has roughly 50,000 clones. This clone was counted between two and nine times. Its matching antigen is unknown. The CDR3 end lies 3 residues beyond the end of the read and is filled in from the germline J gene. What was sequenced was peripheral blood mononuclear cells. The receptor was derived from a person between 18 and 75 years old in good health. The chain carries TRBV2 and TRBJ2-7; D perhaps matches TRBD1 (5 bases). The CDR3 reads CASTQGQWGEQYF. The DNA read from the CDR3 is TGTGCCAGCACCCAGGGCCAGTGGGGCGAG.